This T cell receptor beta chain originates from a study of cytomegalovirus exposure and HLA in healthy donors. Study-level results: Most TCRs appeared rarely, but some public TCRs recurred in many donors. In a later analysis, a missense DCLRE1C variant was linked to TCR beta V- and J-gene trimming. Earlier results showed most TCR beta V segments being productive about 90% or about 30% of the time.

Points on this clone: Its antigen remains unknown.

Germline assignment: CDR1 MDHEN and CDR2 SYDVKM. The length of the CDR3 is 15 residues. The donors were healthy bone marrow donors. A multiplex PCR was run with 60 Vbeta primers and 13 Jbeta primers. Some clones are missing from TCRdb's copy, which holds only in-frame ones; the method was immunoSEQ multiplex PCR. The sample carries about 150,000 clones, nearly 80% recorded once. This clonotype was sampled from a man aged 25-40 years in good health and CMV-seropositive. The chain uses TRBV28 and TRBJ2-5; 11 bases agree with TRBD2. The J call could be wrong; TRBJ2-7 is a better fit for the DNA end. The sequencing sample was made of PBMCs. CDR3 nucleotides: TGTGCCAGCAGTTTAGGGACTAGCGGCTCCTACGAGCAGTACTTC. This translates into CASSLGTSGSYEQYF.